Sequencing of this T cell receptor beta chain was carried out in a study of blood T cells in healthy people across ages. The CDR3 spans 16 residues. Every donor gave 8.5 to 10 milliliters of peripheral blood. Total RNA, at least 5.5 micrograms per sample, was extracted from PBMCs. This clonotype was recorded a few times. The use of a sample-barcoded 5' primer and a J-beta primer mix characterized a second PCR of about 7 to 12 cycles. Each TCR beta cDNA got a 12-nucleotide random molecular identifier. TCRdb re-called the 5' RACE reads with MiXCR, one entry per CDR3 protein. The sample shows more than 650,000 distinct CDR3 sequences, 22% of them seen only once.

The TCR sequence derives from a man between 65 and 85 years old in good health. The source material was blood. The chain combines TRBV21-1 with TRBJ2-6; the table calls TRBD1, which could not be checked here. TRBV21-1 is a pseudogene locus. CDR3 loop: CASVLGDTSGANVLTF. The CDR3 bases are TGTGCCAGCGTTTTAGGGGACACCTCTGGGGCCAACGTCCTGACTTTC.